The rows below give T cell receptor beta chains drawn from one sample of a study of cytomegalovirus exposure and HLA in healthy donors. Assay used: immunoSEQ multiplex PCR; TCRdb lists only in-frame clones, some missing. The profile shows roughly 160,000 clones, 75% to 90% of them singletons. The sequencing input was PBMCs. The receptors were gathered from a boy between 2 and 10 years old in good health and CMV-seronegative. The CDR3 runs from the conserved cysteine through the conserved F or W. Fields, in order: D gene, clone size, J gene, V gene, CDR3 protein, CDR3 DNA. The D gene is left open where the match is weak. Clone size, where shown, is once, few, many, or a class for clones that have expanded.

D gene: NA
clone size: NA
J gene: TRBJ2-3
V gene: TRBV30
CDR3 protein: CAWSYRGVGGTDTQYF
CDR3 DNA: TGTGCCTGGAGTTACCGCGGAGTAGGGGGCACAGATACGCAGTATTTT

D gene: TRBD1
clone size: NA
J gene: TRBJ1-2
V gene: TRBV28
CDR3 protein: CASSLGTAPYGYTF
CDR3 DNA: TGTGCCAGCAGTTTGGGGACAGCACCCTATGGCTACACCTTC

D gene: TRBD1
clone size: NA
J gene: TRBJ1-1
V gene: TRBV30
CDR3 protein: CAWSRTGGEAFF
CDR3 DNA: TGTGCCTGGAGCCGGACAGGGGGGGAAGCTTTCTTT

D gene: TRBD2
clone size: NA
J gene: TRBJ2-1
V gene: TRBV5-1
CDR3 protein: CASMGTAGVEVGEQFF
CDR3 DNA: TGCGCCAGCATGGGGACCGCGGGGGTCGAGGTCGGAGAGCAGTTCTTC

D gene: TRBD2
clone size: NA
J gene: TRBJ2-2
V gene: TRBV14
CDR3 protein: CASSQDETMAGGTGELFF
CDR3 DNA: TGTGCCAGCAGCCAAGATGAGACCATGGCGGGAGGAACCGGGGAGCTGTTTTTT

D gene: NA
clone size: NA
J gene: TRBJ2-6
V gene: TRBV5-1
CDR3 protein: CASSPDGRRGSYSGANVLTF
CDR3 DNA: TGCGCCAGCAGCCCGGATGGGCGGAGGGGATCCTACTCTGGGGCCAACGTCCTGACTTTC

D gene: NA
clone size: NA
J gene: TRBJ2-1
V gene: TRBV11-2
CDR3 protein: CASRRTAGGAPSNEQFF
CDR3 DNA: TGTGCCAGCAGACGCACAGCAGGAGGGGCCCCTTCCAATGAGCAGTTCTTC

D gene: TRBD1
clone size: NA
J gene: TRBJ1-5
V gene: TRBV19
CDR3 protein: CASSPSFRDREFGQPQHF
CDR3 DNA: TGTGCCAGTAGTCCATCATTCCGGGACAGGGAATTCGGGCAGCCCCAGCATTTT

D gene: NA
clone size: once
J gene: TRBJ2-3
V gene: TRBV9
CDR3 protein: CASSARDFTDTQYF
CDR3 DNA: TGTGCCAGCAGCGCCCGGGACTTCACAGATACGCAGTATTTT

D gene: TRBD1
clone size: NA
J gene: TRBJ1-2
V gene: TRBV10-3
CDR3 protein: CAIRTGTGEAYGYTF
CDR3 DNA: TGTGCCATCAGGACAGGGACAGGGGAGGCTTATGGCTACACCTTC

D gene: TRBD1
clone size: NA
J gene: TRBJ1-1
V gene: TRBV6-1
CDR3 protein: CASSFLGQAAFF
CDR3 DNA: TGTGCCAGCAGTTTTCTGGGACAGGCAGCTTTCTTT

D gene: TRBD2
clone size: NA
J gene: TRBJ2-1
V gene: TRBV5-1
CDR3 protein: CASREREDNEQFF
CDR3 DNA: TGCGCCAGCAGGGAGCGGGAGGACAATGAGCAGTTCTTC